The clone carrying this T cell receptor beta chain was recorded once. This sample was included in a study of blood T cell repertoires in COVID-19. Methods used by the authors: Amplification from reference gene primers served as the basis for estimated nucleated cell counts. Method: immunoSEQ multiplex PCR; TCRdb's copy keeps in-frame clones and lacks some. V and J calls plus clone size are reproduced from that table; the DNA served to infer D and trimming. Of approximately 230,000 clones detected, 75% to 90% appear once; the ten largest clones hold over 2%. The V and J ends lost 0 bases and 3 bases respectively, with 18 bases between them. The CDR3 is made up of 17 amino acids. The germline gives CDR1 MNHEY, CDR2 SVGEGT.

The chain combines TRBV6-2 or TRBV6-3 with TRBJ2-7; D might be TRBD2 (5 bases). The sequence came from a man between 25 and 39 years old who had recovered from COVID-19. The sample consisted of peripheral blood. DNA of the CDR3: TGTGCCAGCAGTTACTCTAGGCATCCCGGGATCTACTACGAGCAGTACTTC. The encoded protein is CASSYSRHPGIYYEQYF.